The table lists the clone carrying this TCR beta chain with a few counts. Antigen: not known. The junction differs from germline at one of its ends, possibly a read error. Sample-barcoded 5' priming and a J-beta primer mix drove a second PCR of 7 to 11 cycles. TCRdb re-analysed the 5' RACE reads in MiXCR, keeping a single row per CDR3 protein. The data contain approximately 810,000 distinct CDR3 sequences, 29% of them seen just once; the ten biggest clones take up around a sixth. These data belong to a study of blood T cells in healthy people across ages. Whole-study findings and limits: A roughly linear fall in TCR beta diversity per million T cells was seen with increasing age. Naive and antigen-experienced cells were not separated, limiting conclusive comparison.

The CDR3 is 14 residues long. Germline CDR1 reads MNHNY; CDR2 reads SVGAGI (reference sequence). The specimen sequenced was blood. The TCR was taken from a woman older than 75 in good health. The chain recombines TRBV6-6 with TRBJ2-2; 12 positions match TRBD1. The CDR3, as DNA: TGTGCCAGCAGTGGGACAGGGGGCACCGGGGAGCGGTTTTTT. This translates into CASSGTGGTGERFF.